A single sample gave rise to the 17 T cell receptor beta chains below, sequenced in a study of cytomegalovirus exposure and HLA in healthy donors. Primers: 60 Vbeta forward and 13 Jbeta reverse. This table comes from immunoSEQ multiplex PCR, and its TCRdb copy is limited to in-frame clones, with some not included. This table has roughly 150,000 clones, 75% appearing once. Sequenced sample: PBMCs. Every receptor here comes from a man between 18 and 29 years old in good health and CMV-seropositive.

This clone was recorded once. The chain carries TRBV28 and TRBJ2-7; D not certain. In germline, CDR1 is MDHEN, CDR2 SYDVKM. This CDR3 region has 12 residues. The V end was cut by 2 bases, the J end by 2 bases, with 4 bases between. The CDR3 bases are TGTGCCAGCAGTTTACTAGCCTACGAGCAGTACTTC. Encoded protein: CASSLLAYEQYF.

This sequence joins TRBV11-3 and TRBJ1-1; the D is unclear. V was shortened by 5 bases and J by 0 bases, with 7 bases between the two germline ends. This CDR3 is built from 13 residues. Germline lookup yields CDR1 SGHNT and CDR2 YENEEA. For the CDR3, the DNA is TGTGCCAGCAGCCTCGGGGTGAACACTGAAGCTTTCTTT. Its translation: CASSLGVNTEAFF.

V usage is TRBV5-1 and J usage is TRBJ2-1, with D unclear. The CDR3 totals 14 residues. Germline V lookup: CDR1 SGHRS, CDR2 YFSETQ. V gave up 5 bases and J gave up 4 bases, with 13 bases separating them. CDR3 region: CASRVPSRYNEQFF. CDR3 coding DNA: TGCGCCAGCAGGGTCCCATCGCGGTACAATGAGCAGTTCTTC.

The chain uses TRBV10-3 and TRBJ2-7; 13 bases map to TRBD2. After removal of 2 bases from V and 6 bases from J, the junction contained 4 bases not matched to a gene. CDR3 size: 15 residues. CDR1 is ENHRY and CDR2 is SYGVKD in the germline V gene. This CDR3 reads CAISEMGLAGSEQYF. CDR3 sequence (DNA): TGTGCCATCAGTGAGATGGGACTAGCGGGATCCGAGCAGTACTTC.

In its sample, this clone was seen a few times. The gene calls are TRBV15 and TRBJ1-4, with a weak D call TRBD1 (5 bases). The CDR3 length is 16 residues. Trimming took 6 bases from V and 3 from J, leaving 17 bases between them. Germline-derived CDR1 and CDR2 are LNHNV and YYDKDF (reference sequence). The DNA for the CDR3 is TGTGCCACCAGTCTCATTGGTTGGGGGGCTAATGAAAAACTGTTTTTT. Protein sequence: CATSLIGWGANEKLFF. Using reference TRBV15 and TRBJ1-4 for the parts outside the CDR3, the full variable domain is DAMVIQNPRYQVTQFGKPVTLSCSQTLNHNVMYWYQQKSSQAPKLLFHYYDKDFNNEADTPDNFQSRRPNTSFCFLDIRSPGLGDTAMYLCATSLIGWGANEKLFFGSGTQLSVL.

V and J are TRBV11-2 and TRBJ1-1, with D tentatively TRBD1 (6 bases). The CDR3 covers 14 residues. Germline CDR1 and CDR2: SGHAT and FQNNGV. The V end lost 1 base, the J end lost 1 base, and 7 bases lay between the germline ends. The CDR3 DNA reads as TGTGCCAGCAGCTTAGGCAGGGGGAACACTGAAGCTTTCTTT. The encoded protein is CASSLGRGNTEAFF. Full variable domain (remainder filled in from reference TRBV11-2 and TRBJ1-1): EAGVAQSPRYKIIEKRQSVAFWCNPISGHATLYWYQQILGQGPKLLIQFQNNGVVDDSQLPKDRFSAERLKGVDSTLKIQPAKLEDSAVYLCASSLGRGNTEAFFGQGTRLTVV.

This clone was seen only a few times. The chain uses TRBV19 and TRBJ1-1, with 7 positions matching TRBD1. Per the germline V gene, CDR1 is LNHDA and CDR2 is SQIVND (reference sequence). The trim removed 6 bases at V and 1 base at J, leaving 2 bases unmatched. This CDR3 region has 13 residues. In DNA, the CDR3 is TGTGCCAGTAGGGGGACAGCGAACACTGAAGCTTTCTTT. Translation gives CASRGTANTEAFF.

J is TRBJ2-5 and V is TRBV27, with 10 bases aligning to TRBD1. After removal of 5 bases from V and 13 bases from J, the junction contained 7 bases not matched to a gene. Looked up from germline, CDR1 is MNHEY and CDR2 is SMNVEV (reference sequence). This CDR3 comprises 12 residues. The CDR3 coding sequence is TGTGCCAGCAGTCTAGGGACAGGGGTTGTGTACTTC. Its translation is CASSLGTGVVYF.

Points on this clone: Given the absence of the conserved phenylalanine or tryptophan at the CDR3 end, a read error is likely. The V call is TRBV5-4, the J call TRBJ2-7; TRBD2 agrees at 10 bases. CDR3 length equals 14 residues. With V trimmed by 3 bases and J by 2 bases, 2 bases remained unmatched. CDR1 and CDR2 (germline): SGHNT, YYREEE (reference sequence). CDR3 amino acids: CASSSSGSPYEQYS. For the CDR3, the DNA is TGTGCCAGCAGCTCTAGCGGGAGCCCCTACGAGCAGTACTCC.

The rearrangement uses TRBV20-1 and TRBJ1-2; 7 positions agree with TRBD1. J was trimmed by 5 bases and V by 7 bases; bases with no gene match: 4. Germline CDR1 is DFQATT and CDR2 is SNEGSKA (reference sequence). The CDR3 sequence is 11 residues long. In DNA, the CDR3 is TGCAGTGTGATGACAGGGTATGGCTACACCTTC. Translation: CSVMTGYGYTF.

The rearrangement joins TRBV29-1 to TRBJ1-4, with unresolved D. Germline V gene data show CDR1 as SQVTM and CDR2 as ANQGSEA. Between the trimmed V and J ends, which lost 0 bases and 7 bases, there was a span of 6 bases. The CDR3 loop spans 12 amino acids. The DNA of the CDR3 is TGCAGCGTTGAAGAGTTCAGTGAAAAACTGTTTTTT. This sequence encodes CSVEEFSEKLFF.

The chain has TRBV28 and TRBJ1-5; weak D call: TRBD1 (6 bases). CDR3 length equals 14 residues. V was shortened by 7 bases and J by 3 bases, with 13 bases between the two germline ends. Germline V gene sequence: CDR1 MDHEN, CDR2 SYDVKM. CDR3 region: CASTWGLNNQPQHF. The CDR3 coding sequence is TGTGCCAGCACTTGGGGGCTGAACAATCAGCCCCAGCATTTT. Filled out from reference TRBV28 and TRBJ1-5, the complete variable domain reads DVKVTQSSRYLVKRTGEKVFLECVQDMDHENMFWYRQDPGLGLRLIYFSYDVKMKEKGDIPEGYSVSREKKERFSLILESASTNQTSMYLCASTWGLNNQPQHFGDGTRLSIL.

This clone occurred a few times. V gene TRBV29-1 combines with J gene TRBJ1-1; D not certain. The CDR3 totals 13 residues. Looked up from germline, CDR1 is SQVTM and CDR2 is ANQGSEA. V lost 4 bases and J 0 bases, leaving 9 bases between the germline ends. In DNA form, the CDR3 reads TGCAGCGTTGGTGGGCGATTGAACACTGAAGCTTTCTTT. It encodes CSVGGRLNTEAFF.

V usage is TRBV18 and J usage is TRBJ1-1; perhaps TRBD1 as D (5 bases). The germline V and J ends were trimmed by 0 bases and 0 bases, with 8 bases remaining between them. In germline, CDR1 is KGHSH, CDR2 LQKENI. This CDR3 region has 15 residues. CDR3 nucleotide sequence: TGTGCCAGCTCACCACCGGGGCAGATGAACACTGAAGCTTTCTTT. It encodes CASSPPGQMNTEAFF.

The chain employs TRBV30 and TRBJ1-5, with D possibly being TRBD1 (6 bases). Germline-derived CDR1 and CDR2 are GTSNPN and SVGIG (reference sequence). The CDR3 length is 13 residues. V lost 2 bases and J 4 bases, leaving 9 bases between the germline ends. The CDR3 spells CAWSQGPNQPQHF. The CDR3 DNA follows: TGTGCCTGGAGTCAGGGGCCGAATCAGCCCCAGCATTTT.

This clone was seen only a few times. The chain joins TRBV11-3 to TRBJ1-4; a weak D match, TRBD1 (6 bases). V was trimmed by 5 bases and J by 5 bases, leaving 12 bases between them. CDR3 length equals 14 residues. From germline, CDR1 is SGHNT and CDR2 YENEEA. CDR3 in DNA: TGTGCCAGCAGCAAAAACGGACAGAATGAAAAACTGTTTTTT. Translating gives CASSKNGQNEKLFF.

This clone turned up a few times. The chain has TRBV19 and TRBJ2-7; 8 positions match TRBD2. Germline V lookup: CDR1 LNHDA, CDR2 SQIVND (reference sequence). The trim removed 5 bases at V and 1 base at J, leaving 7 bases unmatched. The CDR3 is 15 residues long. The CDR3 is CASSSSGGRSYEQYF. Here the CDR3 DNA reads TGTGCCAGTAGTTCCAGCGGGGGACGGTCCTACGAGCAGTACTTC.